This T cell receptor beta chain stems from a study of immune evolution from preneoplasia to lung adenocarcinoma. Study results and caveats: Clonality was highest in normal lung, lower in later-stage lesions apparently. Top clone frequencies peaked in normal lung, apparently declining through invasive adenocarcinoma.

Two lung cancer pathologists independently confirmed each histologic diagnosis. Assay: immunoSEQ multiplex PCR; the TCRdb copy retains only in-frame clones and omits some. This table has 4,500 to 6,500 clones, approximately 85% appearing once. In germline, CDR1 is SGHAT, CDR2 FQNNGV. V shed 0 bases, J shed 8 bases, and the junction held 6 bases outside the gene matches. The CDR3 sequence is 14 residues long. This clone was counted between two and nine times. Its specificity is not known. The chain has TRBV11-2 and TRBJ1-1, with TRBD1 identical over 7 bases. The sequence derives from a person between 45 and 75 years old with lung adenocarcinoma. Material: FFPE normal lung tissue adjacent to the tumor. In nucleotides, the CDR3 is TGTGCCAGCAGCTTAGAGGGCAGGGGGGAGGAAGCTTTCTTT. Translated: CASSLEGRGEEAFF.